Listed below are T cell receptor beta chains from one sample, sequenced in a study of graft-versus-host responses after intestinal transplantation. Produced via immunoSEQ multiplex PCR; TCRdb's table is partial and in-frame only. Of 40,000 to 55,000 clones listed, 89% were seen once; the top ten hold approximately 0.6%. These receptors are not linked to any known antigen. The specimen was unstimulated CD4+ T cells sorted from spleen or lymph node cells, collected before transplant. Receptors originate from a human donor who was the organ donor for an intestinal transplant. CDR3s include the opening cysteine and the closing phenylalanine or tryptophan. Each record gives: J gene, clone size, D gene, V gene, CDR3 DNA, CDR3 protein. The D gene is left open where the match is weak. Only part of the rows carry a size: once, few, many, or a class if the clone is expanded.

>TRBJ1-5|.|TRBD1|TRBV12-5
TGTGCTAGTGGTTTGCTTCCGGGACAGATAGCTTATAGCAATCAGCCCCAGCATTTT
CASGLLPGQIAYSNQPQHF
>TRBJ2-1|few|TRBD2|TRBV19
TGTGCCAGTAGTATAGATCGGAGCGGGATTTCCTACAATGAGCAGTTCTTC
CASSIDRSGISYNEQFF
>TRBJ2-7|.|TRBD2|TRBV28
TGTGCCAGCAGTGGGGGGGTTCTAGTCGAGCAGTACTTC
CASSGGVLVEQYF
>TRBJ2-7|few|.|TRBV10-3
TGTGCCATTCCCAGGGAACGGCCCTACGAGCAGTACTTC
CAIPRERPYEQYF
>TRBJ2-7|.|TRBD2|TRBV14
TGTGCCAGCAGCCATTGGACTAGCTCCTACGAGCAGTACTTC
CASSHWTSSYEQYF
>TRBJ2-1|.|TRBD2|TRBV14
TGTGCCAGCAGCCCCCCAGGACTAGCGGGAGGGCAGCAGGAGCAGTTCTTC
CASSPPGLAGGQQEQFF
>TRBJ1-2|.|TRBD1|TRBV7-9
TGTGCCAGCAGCGCACTCGACAGGGCTGGCTACACCTTC
CASSALDRAGYTF
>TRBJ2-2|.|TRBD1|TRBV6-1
TGTGCCAGCAGTGATAGCAGGGGGCCCGGGGAGCTGTTTTTT
CASSDSRGPGELFF
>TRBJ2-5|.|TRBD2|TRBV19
TGTGCCAGTAGTCTGGCGGGGGTGGGAGTAGAGACCCAGTACTTC
CASSLAGVGVETQYF
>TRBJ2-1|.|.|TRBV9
TGTGCCAGCAGCGTAGACATCTTTGCCTACAATGAGCAGTTCTTC
CASSVDIFAYNEQFF
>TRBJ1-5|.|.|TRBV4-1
TGCGCCAGCAGCCAAGATGTCCGTCAGCCCCAGCATTTT
CASSQDVRQPQHF
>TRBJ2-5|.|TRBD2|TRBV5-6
TGTGCCAGCAGCTTGGGGGTTAGCGGGAGGGCCAGCCAAGAGACCCAGTACTTC
CASSLGVSGRASQETQYF
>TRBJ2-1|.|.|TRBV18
TGTGCCAGCTCTCCTAAACCTGACAATGAGCAGTTCTTC
CASSPKPDNEQFF
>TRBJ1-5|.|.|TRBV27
TGTGCCAGCAGTTCCCCGGGGATAAGGCGAGGACAGCCCCAGCATTTT
CASSSPGIRRGQPQHF
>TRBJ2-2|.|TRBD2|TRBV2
TGTGCCAGCAGTGTAGGGAGGGAGGACACCGGGGAGCTGTTTTTT
CASSVGREDTGELFF
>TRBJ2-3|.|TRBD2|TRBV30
TGTGCCTGGAGCCTAGCGGGAGGGTTAGATACGCAGTATTTT
CAWSLAGGLDTQYF
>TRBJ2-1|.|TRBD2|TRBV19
TGTGCCAGTAGACAGGCTAGCGGGAGTGTAACCTACAATGAGCAGTTCTTC
CASRQASGSVTYNEQFF
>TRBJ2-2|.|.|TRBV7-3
.
CASSSTLRAGELFF
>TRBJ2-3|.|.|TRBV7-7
TGTGCTAGCAGCCCCCATCAGTCCACCCCGGATACGCAGTATTTT
CASSPHQSTPDTQYF
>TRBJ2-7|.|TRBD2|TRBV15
TGTGCCACCAGCAGATGGACTAGCGGGAGCCACGAGCAGTACTTC
CATSRWTSGSHEQYF
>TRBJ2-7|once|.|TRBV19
TGTGCCAGTAGTAGTCAGGACAGAAACTACGAGCAGTACTTC
CASSSQDRNYEQYF
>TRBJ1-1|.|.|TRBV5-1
TGCGCCAGCAGCTTGGCATGGAGGGGCACTGAAGCTTTCTTT
CASSLAWRGTEAFF
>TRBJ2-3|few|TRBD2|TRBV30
TGTGCCTGGGGGTCAGGGACTAGCGCCACAGATACGCAGTATTTT
CAWGSGTSATDTQYF
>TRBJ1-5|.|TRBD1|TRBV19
TGTGCCAGTAGTATAGGAGGGGGCGAAGATCAGCCCCAGCATTTT
CASSIGGGEDQPQHF
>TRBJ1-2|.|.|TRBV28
TGTGCCAGCAGTTTCCAATCACAGGGAAACTATGGCTACACCTTC
CASSFQSQGNYGYTF
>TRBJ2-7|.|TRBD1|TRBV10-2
TGCGCCAGCAGTGACTACAGGGGGCCTACCTACGAGCAGTACTTC
CASSDYRGPTYEQYF
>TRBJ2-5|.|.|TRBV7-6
TGTGCCAGCAGAGGCGTTGGGGGCCGCAACCCAGAGACCCAGTACTTC
CASRGVGGRNPETQYF
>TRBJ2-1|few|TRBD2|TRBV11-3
TGTGCCAGCAGCTTTGAGCGGGAGGGCCTCCTGTTCTTC
CASSFEREGLLFF
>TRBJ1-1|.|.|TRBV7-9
TGTGCCAGCAGCCCCCTACCGGGGGCTTTCTTT
CASSPLPGAFF
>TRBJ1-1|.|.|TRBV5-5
TGTGCCAGCAGCCCCGGACAGAAGAACACTGAAGCTTTCTTT
CASSPGQKNTEAFF
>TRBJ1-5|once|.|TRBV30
TGTGCCTGGAGTGTGGGAGGGAGGAATGGTCAGCCCCAGCATTTT
CAWSVGGRNGQPQHF
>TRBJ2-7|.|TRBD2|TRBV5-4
TGTGCCAGCAGCTTGGCGGGAGGGCCCTCCTACGAGCAGTACTTC
CASSLAGGPSYEQYF
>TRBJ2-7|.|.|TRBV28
TGTGCCAGCAGCTCTCGCGGGGGCGCGGTCTACGAGCAGTACTTC
CASSSRGGAVYEQYF
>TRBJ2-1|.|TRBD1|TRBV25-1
TGTGCCAGCAGTGAATGGACAGGGAATGAGCAGTTCTTC
CASSEWTGNEQFF
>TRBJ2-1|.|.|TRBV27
TGTGCCAGCAGGCGAACTAGTAATTCCTACAATGAGCAGTTCTTC
CASRRTSNSYNEQFF
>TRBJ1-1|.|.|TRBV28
TGTGCCAGCAGCCGTCGTCCCTCTGAAGCTTTCTTT
CASSRRPSEAFF
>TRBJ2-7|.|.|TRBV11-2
TGTGCCAGCAGCTCCCGCCCGCGGCCCGAGCAGTACTTC
CASSSRPRPEQYF
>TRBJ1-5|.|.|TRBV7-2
TGTGCCAGCAGCCTAAGGTGGGGAGGCAATCAGCCCCAGCATTTT
CASSLRWGGNQPQHF
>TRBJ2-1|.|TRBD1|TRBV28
TGTGCCAGCAGCCCGCGAATTGGGACAGGGGATTTCGGTGAGCAGTTCTTC
CASSPRIGTGDFGEQFF
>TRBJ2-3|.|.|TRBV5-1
TGCGCCAGCAGCTTGGCACAGGGCCCAGATACGCAGTATTTT
CASSLAQGPDTQYF
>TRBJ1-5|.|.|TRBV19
TGTGCCAGTAGTATCGTCACGGTAGGAGATCAGCCCCAGCATTTT
CASSIVTVGDQPQHF
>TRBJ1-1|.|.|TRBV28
TGTGCCAGCAGCCCCGAGCGGGGTCCGAACACTGAAGCTTTCTTT
CASSPERGPNTEAFF
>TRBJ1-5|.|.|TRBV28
TGTGCCAGCACGCGGGGGGATATTAGCAATCAGCCCCAGCATTTT
CASTRGDISNQPQHF
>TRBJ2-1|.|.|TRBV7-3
TGTGCCAGCAGTCTTGGGCCTAGCGAGATCCTCTCCTACAATGAGCAGTTCTTC
CASSLGPSEILSYNEQFF
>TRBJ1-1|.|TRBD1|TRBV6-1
TGTGCCAGCAGGGAAAGGGGTATAAGAGGGACAGGGTATGAAGCTTTCTTT
CASRERGIRGTGYEAFF
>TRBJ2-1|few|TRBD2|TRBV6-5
TGTGCCAGCAGTTACCGGCCTAGCGGGAGCGACAATGAGCAGTTCTTC
CASSYRPSGSDNEQFF
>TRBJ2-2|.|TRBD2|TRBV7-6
TGTGCCAGCAGTCACAACACGGGGGGCACCGGGGAGCTGTTTTTT
CASSHNTGGTGELFF
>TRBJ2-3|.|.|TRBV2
TGTGCCAGCAAATCCCAACGAGGCACAGATACGCAGTATTTT
CASKSQRGTDTQYF
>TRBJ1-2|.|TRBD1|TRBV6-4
TGTGCCAGCAGGAGGACAGGGGGCGCGAGTGGGTACACCTTC
CASRRTGGASGYTF
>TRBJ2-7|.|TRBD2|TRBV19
TGTGCCAGTAGTATAACGGCTAGCGGGGCGCTCAATACCTACGAGCAGTACTTC
CASSITASGALNTYEQYF
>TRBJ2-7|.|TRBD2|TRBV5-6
TGTGCCAGCAGCGGATCGGTAGCGGGAGGCTACGAGCAGTACTTC
CASSGSVAGGYEQYF
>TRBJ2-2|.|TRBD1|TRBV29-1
TGCAGCGTCGGGGACAGTAACACCGGGGAGCTGTTTTTT
CSVGDSNTGELFF
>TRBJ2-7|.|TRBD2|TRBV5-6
TGTGCCAGCAGCTTCAAGGGACTAGCGTCCTACGAGCAGTACTTC
CASSFKGLASYEQYF
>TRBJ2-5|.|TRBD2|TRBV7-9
TGTGCCAGCAGCTTTACTAGCGGGGGCCAAGAGACCCAGTACTTC
CASSFTSGGQETQYF
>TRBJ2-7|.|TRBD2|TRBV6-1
TGTGCCAGCAGTCTAGCGGGAGGAGGTAACTACGAGCAGTACTTC
CASSLAGGGNYEQYF
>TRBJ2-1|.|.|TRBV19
TGTGCCAGTAGTCCACAGGGCGTCAGGATCTACAATGAGCAGTTCTTC
CASSPQGVRIYNEQFF
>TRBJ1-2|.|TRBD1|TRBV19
TGTGCCAGTCGGCCGGGACAGACTCTTTGGAGAGGCTACACCTTC
CASRPGQTLWRGYTF